This T cell receptor (beta chain) was sequenced for a study of OX40 agonist ivuxolimab in advanced cancers. Overall study context: Anti-PD-1, anti-PD-L1 or anti-CTLA-4 therapy given earlier was allowed, and roughly 38% had some. Partial responses were achieved by three patients: one hepatocellular carcinoma, two cutaneous melanoma.

With baseline, cycle 4 day 1, and cycle 7 day 1 as timepoints, blood was sampled. Here immunoSEQ multiplex PCR was the method, and the copy in TCRdb shows in-frame clones only, minus some. The sample lists tens of thousands of clones, around 85% occurring once. CDR1 DFQATT and CDR2 SNEGSKA come from the germline V gene (reference sequence). V was pared by 4 bases and J by 9 bases, with 7 bases between. This CDR3 region has 10 residues. The sequence was obtained from an adult with an advanced solid tumor such as melanoma, head and neck, liver or kidney cancer. The sample consisted of CD4+ or CD8+ T cells sorted from blood, taken in a trial of the OX40 agonist ivuxolimab. The V call is TRBV20-1, the J call TRBJ1-3; no clear D. CDR3 bases: TGCAGTGCTACCGGACCCACCATATATTTT. Its translation: CSATGPTIYF.